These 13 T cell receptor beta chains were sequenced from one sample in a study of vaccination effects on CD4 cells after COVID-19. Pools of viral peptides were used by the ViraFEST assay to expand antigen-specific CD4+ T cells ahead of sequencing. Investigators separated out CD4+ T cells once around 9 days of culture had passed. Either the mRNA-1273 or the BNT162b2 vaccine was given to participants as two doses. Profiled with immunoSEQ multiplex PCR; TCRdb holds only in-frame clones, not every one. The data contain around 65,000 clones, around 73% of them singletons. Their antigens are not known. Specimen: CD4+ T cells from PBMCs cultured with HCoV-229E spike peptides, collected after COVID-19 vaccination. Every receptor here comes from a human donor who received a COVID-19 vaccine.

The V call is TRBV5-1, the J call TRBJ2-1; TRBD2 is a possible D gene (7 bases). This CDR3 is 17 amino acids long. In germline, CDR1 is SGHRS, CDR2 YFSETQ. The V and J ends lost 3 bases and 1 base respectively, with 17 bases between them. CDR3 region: CASSSRGGVFSYNEQFF. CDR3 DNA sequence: TGCGCCAGCAGCTCCAGGGGAGGGGTGTTTTCCTACAATGAGCAGTTCTTC.

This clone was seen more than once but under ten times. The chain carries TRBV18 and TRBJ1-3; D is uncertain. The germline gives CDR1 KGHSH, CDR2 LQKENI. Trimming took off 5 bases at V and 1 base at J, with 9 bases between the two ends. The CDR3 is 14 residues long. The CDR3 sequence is CASSSQESGNTIYF. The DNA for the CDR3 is TGTGCCAGCTCATCCCAGGAATCTGGAAACACCATATATTTT. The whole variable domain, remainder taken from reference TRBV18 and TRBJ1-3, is NAGVMQNPRHLVRRRGQEARLRCSPMKGHSHVYWYRQLPEEGLKFMVYLQKENIIDESGMPKERFSAEFPKEGPSILRIQQVVRGDSAAYFCASSSQESGNTIYFGEGSWLTVV.

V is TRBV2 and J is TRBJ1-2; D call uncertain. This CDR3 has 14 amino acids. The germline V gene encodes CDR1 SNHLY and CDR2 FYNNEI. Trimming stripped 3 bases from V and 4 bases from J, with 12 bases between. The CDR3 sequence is CASSDNSLTYGYTF. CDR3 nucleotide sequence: TGTGCCAGCAGTGATAACAGCTTGACCTATGGCTACACCTTC.

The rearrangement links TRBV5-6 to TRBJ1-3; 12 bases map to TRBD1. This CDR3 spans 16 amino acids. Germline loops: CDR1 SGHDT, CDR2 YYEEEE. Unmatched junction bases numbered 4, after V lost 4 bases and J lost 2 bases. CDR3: CASSLGQGAAGNTIYF. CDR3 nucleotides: TGTGCCAGCAGCCTGGGACAGGGGGCAGCTGGAAACACCATATATTTT. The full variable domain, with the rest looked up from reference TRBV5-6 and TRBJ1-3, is DAGVTQSPTHLIKTRGQQVTLRCSPKSGHDTVSWYQQALGQGPQFIFQYYEEEERQRGNFPDRFSGHQFPNYSSELNVNALLLGDSALYLCASSLGQGAAGNTIYFGEGSWLTVV.

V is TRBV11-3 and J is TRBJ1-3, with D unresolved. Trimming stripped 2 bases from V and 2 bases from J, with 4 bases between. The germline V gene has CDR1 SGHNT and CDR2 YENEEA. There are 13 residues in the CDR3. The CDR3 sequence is CASSLSAGNTIYF. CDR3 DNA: TGTGCCAGCAGCTTATCAGCTGGAAACACCATATATTTT.

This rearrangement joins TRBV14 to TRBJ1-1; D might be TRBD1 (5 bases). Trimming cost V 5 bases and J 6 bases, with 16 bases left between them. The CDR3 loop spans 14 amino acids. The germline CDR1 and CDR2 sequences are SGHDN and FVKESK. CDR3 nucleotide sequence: TGTGCCAGCAGCACCTCAGGGAAAGTAGCTGAAGCTTTCTTT. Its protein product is CASSTSGKVAEAFF. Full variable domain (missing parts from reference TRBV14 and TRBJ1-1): EAGVTQFPSHSVIEKGQTVTLRCDPISGHDNLYWYRRVMGKEIKFLLHFVKESKQDESGMPNNRFLAERTGGTYSTLKVQPAELEDSGVYFCASSTSGKVAEAFFGQGTRLTVV.

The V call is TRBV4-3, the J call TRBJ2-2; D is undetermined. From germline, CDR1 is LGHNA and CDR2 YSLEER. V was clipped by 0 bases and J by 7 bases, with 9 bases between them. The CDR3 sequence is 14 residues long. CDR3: CASSQDLRGGELFF. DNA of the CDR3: TGCGCCAGCAGCCAAGATCTTCGTGGCGGGGAGCTGTTTTTT.

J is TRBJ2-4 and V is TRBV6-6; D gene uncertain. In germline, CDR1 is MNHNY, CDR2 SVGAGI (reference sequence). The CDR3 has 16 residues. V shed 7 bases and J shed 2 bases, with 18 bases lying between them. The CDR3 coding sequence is TGTGCCAGCACCCGTGAGAGAAGAGTGACCAAAAACATTCAGTACTTC. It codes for CASTRERRVTKNIQYF.

The CDR3, as DNA: TGTGCCAGCAGCTTAGTCCGCCGTACCAGCTCTGGGGCCAACGTCCTGACTTTC. This encodes CASSLVRRTSSGANVLTF. The V and J genes are TRBV11-2 and TRBJ2-6; D is unclear. This CDR3 is 18 amino acids long. Trimming shortened V by 1 base and J by 0 bases, and 13 bases separated the two germline ends. CDR1 is SGHAT, CDR2 FQNNGV, per germline.

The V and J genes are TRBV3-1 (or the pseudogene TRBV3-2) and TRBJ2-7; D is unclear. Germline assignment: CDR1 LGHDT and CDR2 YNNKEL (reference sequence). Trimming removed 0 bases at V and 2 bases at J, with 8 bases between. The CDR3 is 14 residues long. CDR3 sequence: CASSQDPHTYEQYV. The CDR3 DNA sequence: TGTGCCAGCAGCCAAGATCCTCATACCTACGAGCAGTACGTC.

CDR3 residues: CASSVTPGQGARGYTF. For the CDR3, the DNA is TGTGCCAGCAGCGTTACACCGGGACAGGGGGCTCGTGGCTACACCTTC. The chain carries TRBV9 and TRBJ1-2; 12 positions agree with TRBD1. J was trimmed by 7 bases and V by 2 bases; bases with no gene match: 9. CDR3 length: 16 amino acids. Per germline, CDR1 SGDLS and CDR2 YYNGEE.

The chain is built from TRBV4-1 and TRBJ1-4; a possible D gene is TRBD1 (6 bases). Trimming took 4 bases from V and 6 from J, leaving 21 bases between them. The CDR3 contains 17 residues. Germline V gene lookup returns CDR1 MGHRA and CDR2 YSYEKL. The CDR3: CASSPLGRGPNHEKLFF. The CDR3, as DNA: TGCGCCAGCAGCCCCCTGGGGCGGGGGCCTAATCATGAAAAACTGTTTTTT.

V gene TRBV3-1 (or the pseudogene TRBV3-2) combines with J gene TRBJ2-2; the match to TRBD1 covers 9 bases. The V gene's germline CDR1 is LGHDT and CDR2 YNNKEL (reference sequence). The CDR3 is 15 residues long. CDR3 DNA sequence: TGTGCTTCGACCCTACTGGGACAGGGAACCGGGGAGCTGTTTTTT. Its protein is CASTLLGQGTGELFF.